This T cell receptor beta chain is drawn from a study of OX40 agonist ivuxolimab in advanced cancers. Generated by immunoSEQ multiplex PCR, the TCRdb table keeps only in-frame clones and is missing some. The sample yields approximately 99,000 clones, roughly 90% seen once. Enrollment shut out patients with autoimmune disease history or systemic immunosuppression. To note about this clone: Its antigen is not identified.

Study-wide findings and caveats: What antigens the expanded peripheral T cells recognized was never established. Several nonresponders also turned out to have low normalized T-cell clonal expansion. In the 0.1 to 3.0 mg/kg range, CD4+ and CD8+ blood T cells had expanded clonally by week 6.

Losses at the gene ends were 3 bases for V and 5 bases for J; bases not matched to a gene: 1. The CDR3 loop spans 14 amino acids. Germline V gives CDR1 SGHRS, CDR2 YFSETQ. The input for sequencing was CD4+ or CD8+ T cells sorted from blood, taken in a trial of the OX40 agonist ivuxolimab. The chain links TRBV5-1 to TRBJ2-5, with TRBD2 identical over 13 bases. This TCR came from an adult with an advanced solid tumor such as melanoma, head and neck, liver or kidney cancer. CDR3 sequence (DNA): TGCGCCAGCAGCTCGACTAGCGGGGGGGAGACCCAGTACTTC. The encoded protein is CASSSTSGGETQYF.